This TCR beta chain originates from a study of T cell responses to AZD1222 COVID-19 vaccine. Findings and limits, study-wide: Spike-specific TCR breadth rose after two AZD1222 doses, and depth rose as well. All repertoire sampling was performed exclusively after the peak T cell response. Clonal diversity was possibly underestimated; the donors were predominantly white British and more often female.

The V gene lost 5 bases and the J gene lost 0 bases, with 16 bases spanning the gap. Germline lookup yields CDR1 MNHEY and CDR2 SMNVEV (reference sequence). This CDR3 is 16 amino acids long. To note about this clone: Its antigen is unidentified.

The data were produced by immunoSEQ multiplex PCR, yet TCRdb's version contains in-frame clones alone and is incomplete. The sample has approximately 100,000 clones; 90% are singletons. The receptor was derived from an adult in good health. The chain uses TRBV27 and TRBJ1-1; D ambiguous. Sequences were derived from peripheral blood, sampled on day 0 of AZD1222 vaccination. The DNA of the CDR3 is TGTGCCAGCAGTCCTTATCATCTGTCCATGAACACTGAAGCTTTCTTT. As protein: CASSPYHLSMNTEAFF.